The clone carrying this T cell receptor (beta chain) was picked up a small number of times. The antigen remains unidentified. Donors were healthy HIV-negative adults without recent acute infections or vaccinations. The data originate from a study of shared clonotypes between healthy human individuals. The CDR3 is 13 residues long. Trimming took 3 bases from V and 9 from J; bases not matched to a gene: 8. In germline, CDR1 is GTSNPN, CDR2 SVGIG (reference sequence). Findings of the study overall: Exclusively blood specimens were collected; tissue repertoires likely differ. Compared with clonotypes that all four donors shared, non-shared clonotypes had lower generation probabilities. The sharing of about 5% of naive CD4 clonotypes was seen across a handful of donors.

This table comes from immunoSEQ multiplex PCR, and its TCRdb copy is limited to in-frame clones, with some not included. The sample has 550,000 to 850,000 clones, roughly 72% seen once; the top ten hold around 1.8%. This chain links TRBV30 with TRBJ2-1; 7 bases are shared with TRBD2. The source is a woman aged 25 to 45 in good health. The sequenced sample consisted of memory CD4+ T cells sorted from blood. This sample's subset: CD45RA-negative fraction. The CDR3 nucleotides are TGTGCCTGGAGCGGGGGGAGGGCTCGTGAGCAGTTCTTC. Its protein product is CAWSGGRAREQFF.